The subject of this entry is one TCR beta chain. It lacks a known antigen. Base quality data are lacking; no much larger clone is found one base away. Preparation of the library involved 5' RACE. The sequencer was an Illumina HiSeq 2500. A second PCR of about 7 to 12 cycles was run with a J-beta primer mix and a sample-barcoded 5' primer. A unique molecular identifier was introduced onto each TCR beta cDNA molecule by a template-switch 5' adaptor carrying 12 random nucleotides. At least 3 million CDR3-containing paired-end reads were obtained from each sample. First-strand cDNA synthesis was performed from all RNA using the Mint cDNA synthesis kit, with priming by a TRBC-specific oligonucleotide. Following uracil-DNA glycosylase treatment, a first 18-cycle PCR with universal primers M1SS and BC2_uni_R was performed on all cDNA. Concerning the study's data processing: For normalization, 1 million high-quality reads, each with a distinct molecular identifier, were randomly selected from each sample. Instead of being binned into consensus sequences, reads with shared molecular identifiers were discarded. MiTCR, run with a Q25 quality threshold and the strictest error-elimination algorithm, handled CDR3 identification, clonotype clustering and error correction. Lower-bound total TCR beta diversity was estimated with a nonparametric unseen species model using Euler transformation. Using fastp trimming at Q25 and MiXCR clonotype assembly, TCRdb reanalyzed the public sequencing data and kept in-frame beta chains. Each entry is one CDR3 protein sequence, shown with its most common DNA and genes. TCRdb assigned the V and J calls; the authors' analysis was not used. Here the sample has some 690,000 distinct CDR3 sequences; around a fifth occur a single time. The leading ten clones occupy roughly a fifth of the sample.

The roughly 38 donors, aged about 6 to 95 years, were systemically healthy Caucasian individuals from Russia. Ten milliliters of peripheral blood were drawn from each donor into EDTA-treated Vacutainer tubes. Ficoll-Paque density-gradient centrifugation was used to isolate PBMCs, with at least 6.5 million obtained per sample. Trizol reagent was used to extract total RNA from the PBMCs, yielding at least 5.5 micrograms per sample. Naive CD45RAhigh/CD27high T cell percentages were measured by flow cytometry on a PBMC aliquot from every donor. The data stem from a study of blood T cells in healthy people across ages (dated by TCRdb to the mid-2010s). For the study in its entirety: In model experiments, roughly one uniquely barcoded TCR beta cDNA molecule per two T cells was captured by template switching. To track age-related changes in TCR beta repertoire diversity, the study relied on deep sequencing normalized with unique cDNA molecular identifiers. Donors were grouped into four age groups: young (average approximately 16 years), middle-aged (about 38), aged (around 60) and long-lived (just over 80). To avoid experimental bias, donors of different ages were spread randomly across the sequencing lanes. Two additional independent replicas of 1 million unique cDNA reads from the same blood draw were analyzed for two donors (one aged 18 to 29 and one aged 80 or older). Overall study outcomes, separate from this receptor: Compared with the aged group, the long-lived group had more naive CD4+ T cells, fewer expanded clones and increased TCR diversity, suggesting age selection. Total diversity estimates from one million sequenced T cells were considered lower bounds and underestimates. As age increased, observed TCR beta diversity per million T cells dropped in a roughly linear way, and a significant reduction was already evident by age about 36. Because profiling used bulk unsorted PBMCs, naive and antigen-experienced compartments could not be compared conclusively. The percentage of naive T cells measured by flow cytometry correlated strongly with observed TCR beta diversity. Because donor CMV infection status was unknown, age-related changes in expanded clonotypes were potentially confounded.

Including the terminal cysteine and phenylalanine, the CDR3 comprises 13 residues. The entry retains the CDR3 DNA only, 39 bases that are in frame from base 1. Deletion took 5 bases off V and 6 bases off J, with a span of 13 bases between the germline ends. From a lookup of the germline V gene (reference sequence), CDR1 and CDR2 are SSHAT and FNYEAQ. Sequences were obtained from blood. The sequence was obtained from a man in his sixties or seventies in good health. Recombination linked TRBV7-7 to TRBJ1-1; a weak D assignment points to TRBD1 (5 bases agree). The CDR3 in this case is CASSEARVSEAFF. The DNA sequence follows: TGTGCCAGCAGCGAGGCCAGGGTATCTGAAGCTTTCTTT.